This TCR beta chain was profiled in a study of cytomegalovirus exposure and HLA in healthy donors. This clone was seen only once. Produced via immunoSEQ multiplex PCR; TCRdb's table is partial and in-frame only. The sample carries about 200,000 clones, around 80% recorded once. V lost 1 base and J lost 2; bases outside the gene matches: 1. Germline values: CDR1 SGHDT, CDR2 YYEEEE. This CDR3 contains 14 residues. This TCR came from a woman aged 30 to 39 in good health and CMV-seropositive. The chain carries TRBV5-6 and TRBJ1-2; 8 nucleotides match TRBD1. The sequenced sample consisted of PBMCs. As DNA, the CDR3 is TGTGCCAGCAGCTTGCGACAGGGGAACTATGGCTACACCTTC. This sequence encodes CASSLRQGNYGYTF.